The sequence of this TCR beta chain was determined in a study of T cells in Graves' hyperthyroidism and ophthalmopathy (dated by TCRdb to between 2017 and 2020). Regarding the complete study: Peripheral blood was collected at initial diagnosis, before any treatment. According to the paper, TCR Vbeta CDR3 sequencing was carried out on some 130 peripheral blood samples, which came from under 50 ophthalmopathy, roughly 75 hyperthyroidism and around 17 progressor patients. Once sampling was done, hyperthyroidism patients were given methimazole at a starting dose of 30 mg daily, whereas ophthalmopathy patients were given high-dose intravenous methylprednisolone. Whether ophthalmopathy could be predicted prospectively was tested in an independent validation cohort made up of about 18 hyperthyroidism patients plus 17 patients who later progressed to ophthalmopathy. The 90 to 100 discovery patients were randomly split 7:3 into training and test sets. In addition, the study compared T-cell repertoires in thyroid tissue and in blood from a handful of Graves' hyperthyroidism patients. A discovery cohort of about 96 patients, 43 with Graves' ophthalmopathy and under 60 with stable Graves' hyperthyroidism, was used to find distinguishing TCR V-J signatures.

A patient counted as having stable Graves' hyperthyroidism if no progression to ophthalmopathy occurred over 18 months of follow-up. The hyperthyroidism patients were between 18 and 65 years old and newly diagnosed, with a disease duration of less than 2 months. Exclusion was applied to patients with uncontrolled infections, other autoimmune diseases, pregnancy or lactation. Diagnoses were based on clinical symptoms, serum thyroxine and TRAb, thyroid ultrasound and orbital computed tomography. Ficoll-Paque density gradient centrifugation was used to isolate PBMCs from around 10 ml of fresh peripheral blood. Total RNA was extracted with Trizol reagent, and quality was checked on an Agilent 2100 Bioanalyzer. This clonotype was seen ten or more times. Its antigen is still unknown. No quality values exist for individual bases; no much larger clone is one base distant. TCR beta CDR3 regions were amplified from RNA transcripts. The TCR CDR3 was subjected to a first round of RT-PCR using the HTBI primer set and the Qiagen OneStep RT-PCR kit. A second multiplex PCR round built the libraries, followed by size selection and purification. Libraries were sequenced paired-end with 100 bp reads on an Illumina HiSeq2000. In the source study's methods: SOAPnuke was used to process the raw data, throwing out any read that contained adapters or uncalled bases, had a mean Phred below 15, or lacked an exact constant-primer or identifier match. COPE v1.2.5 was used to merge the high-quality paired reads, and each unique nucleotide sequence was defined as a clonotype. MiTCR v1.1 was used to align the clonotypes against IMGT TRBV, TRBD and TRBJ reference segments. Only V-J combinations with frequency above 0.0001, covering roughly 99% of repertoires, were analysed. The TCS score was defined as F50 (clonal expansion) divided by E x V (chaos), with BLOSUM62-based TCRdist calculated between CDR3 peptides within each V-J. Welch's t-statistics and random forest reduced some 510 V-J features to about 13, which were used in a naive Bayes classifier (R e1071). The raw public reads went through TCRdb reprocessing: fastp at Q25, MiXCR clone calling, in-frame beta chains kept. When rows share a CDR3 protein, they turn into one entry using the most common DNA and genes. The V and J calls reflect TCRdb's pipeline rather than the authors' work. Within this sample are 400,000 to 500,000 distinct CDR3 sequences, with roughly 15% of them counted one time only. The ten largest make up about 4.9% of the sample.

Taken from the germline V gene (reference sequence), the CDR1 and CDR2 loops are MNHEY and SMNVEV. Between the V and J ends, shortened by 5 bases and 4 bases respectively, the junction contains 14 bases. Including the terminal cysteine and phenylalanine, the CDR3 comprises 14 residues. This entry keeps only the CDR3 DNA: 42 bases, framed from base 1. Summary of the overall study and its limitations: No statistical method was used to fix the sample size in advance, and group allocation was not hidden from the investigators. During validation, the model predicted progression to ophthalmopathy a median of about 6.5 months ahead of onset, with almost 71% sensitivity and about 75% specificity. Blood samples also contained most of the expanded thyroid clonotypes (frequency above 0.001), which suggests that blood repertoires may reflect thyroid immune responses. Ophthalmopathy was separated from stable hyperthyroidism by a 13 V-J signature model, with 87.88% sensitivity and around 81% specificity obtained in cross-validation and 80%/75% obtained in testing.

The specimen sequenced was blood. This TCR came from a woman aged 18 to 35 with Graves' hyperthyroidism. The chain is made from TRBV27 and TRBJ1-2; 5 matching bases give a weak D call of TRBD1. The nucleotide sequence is TGTGCCAGCAGTGGGGGTCGGAAACTCTATGGCTACACCTTC. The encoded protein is CASSGGRKLYGYTF.